This entry describes one TCR beta chain. What it binds is unknown. This sample was included in a study of cytomegalovirus exposure and HLA in healthy donors. Study as a whole: Roughly 170 million T cells yielded over 90 million unique TCR beta sequences in earlier analysis. Study-wide results and caveats: For most subjects, TCR beta sequences were reported to predict HLA-A and HLA-B alleles with accuracy.

Primers: 60 Vbeta forward and 13 Jbeta reverse. Profiled with immunoSEQ multiplex PCR; TCRdb holds only in-frame clones, not every one. The sample consists of a few hundred thousand clones, roughly 80% of them appearing once. V lost 8 bases and J lost 12, with 16 bases in between. Germline CDR1 is MNHEY and CDR2 is SMNVEV (reference sequence). CDR3 length: 11 amino acids. The gene calls are TRBV27 and TRBJ2-5, with a possible D match to TRBD2 (7 bases). The sample comprised PBMCs. This TCR derives from a man aged 25 to 40 in good health and CMV-seronegative. CDR3 protein: CASPVRGREYF. The CDR3 bases are TGTGCCAGCCCAGTGCGGGGGCGGGAGTACTTC.